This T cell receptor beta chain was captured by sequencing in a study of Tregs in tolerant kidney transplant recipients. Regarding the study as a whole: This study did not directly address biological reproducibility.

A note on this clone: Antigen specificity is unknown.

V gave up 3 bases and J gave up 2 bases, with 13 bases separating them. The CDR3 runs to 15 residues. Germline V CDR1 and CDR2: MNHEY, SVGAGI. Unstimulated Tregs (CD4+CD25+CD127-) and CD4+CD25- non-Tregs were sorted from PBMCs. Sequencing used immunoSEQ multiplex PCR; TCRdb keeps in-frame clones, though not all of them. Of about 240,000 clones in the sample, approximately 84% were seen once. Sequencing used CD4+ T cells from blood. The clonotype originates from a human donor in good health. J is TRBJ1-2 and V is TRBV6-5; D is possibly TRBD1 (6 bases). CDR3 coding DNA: TGTGCCAGCAGTTATACTACAGGGCCAAACTATGGCTACACCTTC. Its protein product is CASSYTTGPNYGYTF.